This TCR beta chain was observed in a study of tumor-infiltrating lymphocytes in oesophageal squamous cell carcinoma. TCRdb reanalysed the PCR reads using MiXCR and keeps one entry per CDR3 protein. The sample holds 6,000 or so distinct CDR3 sequences, around 15% seen once. This CDR3 spans 16 amino acids. The trim removed 3 bases at V and 0 bases at J, leaving 2 bases unmatched. CDR1 and CDR2 (germline): WNHNN, SYGVQD (reference sequence). This clonotype has a count of ten or more. Sequences were obtained from normal esophageal tissue next to the tumor. The TCR was taken from a male donor with esophageal squamous cell carcinoma. This chain uses TRBV10-1 with TRBJ2-3; 11 nucleotides line up with TRBD2. The CDR3 protein is CASSDGLAGSTDTQYF. CDR3 DNA: TGCGCCAGCAGTGACGGACTAGCGGGCAGCACAGATACGCAGTATTTT.